This T cell receptor beta chain was profiled in a study of T cells in Graves' hyperthyroidism and ophthalmopathy. This clonotype was picked up many times. Its specificity is not known. Hyperthyroidism, newly diagnosed and lasting under 2 months, affected patients aged 18 to 65. Extraction of PBMCs used roughly 9.4 ml of fresh peripheral blood. The CDR3 regions of TCR beta were amplified from RNA transcripts. TCR CDR3 regions were first amplified by RT-PCR with HTBI primers. Via MiXCR, TCRdb re-called the multiplex PCR reads, giving one row per CDR3 protein. In the table there are under 650,000 distinct CDR3 sequences, about 17% of which are singletons. Overall study results and limits: Within blood appeared most thyroid clonotypes that had expanded above 0.001.

Sequencing input: blood. This receptor was taken from a woman in her 30s with Graves' hyperthyroidism.

In DNA, the CDR3 is TGCAGCGCCCGTGGGGGGGTGGACACTGAAGCTTTCTTT. Translation gives CSARGGVDTEAFF. The V and J genes are TRBV29-1 and TRBJ1-1; D might be TRBD1 (5 bases). The CDR3 runs 13 residues. With 7 bases removed from V and 3 bases from J, the gap between germline ends came to 15 bases. Germline lookup yields CDR1 SQVTM and CDR2 ANQGSEA.